The entry that follows covers one T cell receptor beta chain sequence. This CDR3 has 15 residues. The V gene's germline CDR1 is KGHSH and CDR2 LQKENI. Trimming stripped 2 bases from V and 5 bases from J, with 12 bases between. Survey-level TCR beta sequencing used the immunoSEQ assay. Generated by immunoSEQ multiplex PCR, the TCRdb table keeps only in-frame clones and is missing some. The table has 40,000 to 55,000 clones, 93% seen once. This TCR came from a man between 35 and 55 years old with rheumatoid arthritis. Sequencing was performed on PBMCs. The chain employs TRBV18 and TRBJ1-4; D call uncertain. The CDR3 DNA sequence: TGTGCCAGCTCACCAACGGTAACGGGAAATGAAAAACTGTTTTTT. Its protein is CASSPTVTGNEKLFF. The variable domain in full, with the rest retrieved from reference TRBV18 and TRBJ1-4, is NAGVMQNPRHLVRRRGQEARLRCSPMKGHSHVYWYRQLPEEGLKFMVYLQKENIIDESGMPKERFSAEFPKEGPSILRIQQVVRGDSAAYFCASSPTVTGNEKLFFGSGTQLSVL.